The 14 T cell receptor beta chains listed next were all sequenced from one sample in a study of T cells in Graves' hyperthyroidism and ophthalmopathy. Using RNA transcripts as the source, TCR beta CDR3 regions were amplified. HTBI primers drove first-round RT-PCR of the TCR CDR3. TCRdb ran MiXCR on the multiplex PCR reads and lists one entry per CDR3 protein. Of a few hundred thousand distinct CDR3 sequences listed, around a fifth were seen once; the top ten hold roughly 49%. Sequenced sample: blood. These receptors were collected from a woman in her seventies with Graves' ophthalmopathy.

This clonotype was seen more than once but under ten times. This chain connects TRBV12-5 to TRBJ2-2; perhaps D is TRBD1 or TRBD2 (5 bases each). The CDR3 length is 14 residues. The germline V and J ends were trimmed by 6 bases and 4 bases, with 12 bases remaining between them. Germline CDR1 is LGHNT and CDR2 is FRNRAP. The CDR3 sequence: CASGSGTFTGELFF. DNA for the CDR3: TGTGCTAGTGGCTCCGGGACCTTCACCGGGGAGCTGTTTTTT.

This chain links TRBV20-1 with TRBJ2-7; D unclear. Looked up from germline, CDR1 is DFQATT and CDR2 is SNEGSKA (reference sequence). The CDR3 has 15 amino acids. V lost 2 bases to trimming and J lost 3 bases, with 17 bases between them. This CDR3 reads CSARTTDPGHYEQYF. The CDR3 DNA reads as TGCAGTGCTAGAACCACTGATCCGGGCCACTACGAGCAGTACTTC.

In the case of this clonotype: Mismatch with germline at one junction end may stem from a read error. The chain recombines TRBV7-2 with TRBJ1-1, with TRBD1 as a possible D gene (5 bases). CDR3 length: 16 amino acids. Looked up from germline, CDR1 is SGHTA and CDR2 is FQGNSA. In DNA form, the CDR3 reads TGTGGCAGCAGCTTATTTTTGGGGGGTATGAACACTGAAGCTTTCTTT. Translated, it gives CGSSLFLGGMNTEAFF.

This clonotype was counted ten times or more. The rearrangement links TRBV28 to TRBJ1-2; TRBD1 is a possible D gene (5 bases). Per the germline V gene, CDR1 is MDHEN and CDR2 is SYDVKM. V lost 2 bases, J lost 6 bases, and 10 bases lay in between. The CDR3 extends over 13 amino acids. CDR3 nucleotides: TGTGCCAGCAGTTTACAGGGAGGGAATGGCTACACCTTC. Protein sequence: CASSLQGGNGYTF.

This chain uses TRBV12-5 with TRBJ2-1; the match to TRBD2 covers 10 bases. CDR1 and CDR2 (germline): LGHNT, FRNRAP. This CDR3 has 17 amino acids. The trim removed 1 base at V and 8 bases at J, leaving 11 bases unmatched. CDR3 DNA: TGTGCTAGTGGTTTGGGCCTACGGCTAGCGGGAGACGATGAGCAGTTCTTC. It translates to CASGLGLRLAGDDEQFF.

The V gene is TRBV2, the J gene TRBJ2-5; D may be TRBD2 (6 bases). Per the germline V gene, CDR1 is SNHLY and CDR2 is FYNNEI. V lost 8 bases and J 5 bases, leaving 15 bases between the germline ends. CDR3 size: 13 residues. CDR3 bases: TGTGCCAGCCTCCGGGACTTCGAGGAGACCCAGTACTTC. Translation gives CASLRDFEETQYF.

This clonotype was recorded at least ten times. The rearrangement uses TRBV6-1 and TRBJ2-7, with 12 bases that match TRBD2. CDR1 is MNHNS, CDR2 SASEGT, per germline. CDR3 length equals 17 residues. J was trimmed by 5 bases and V by 2 bases; bases with no gene match: 10. The CDR3 DNA reads as TGTGCCAGCAGTGAAAGCCTAGCGGGAGGGCCTGTGGACGAGCAGTACTTC. This codes for CASSESLAGGPVDEQYF.

In its sample, this clonotype was seen a few times. CDR3 bases: TGTGCCAGCACCTCTAGCGGGGGACGCTACGAGCAGTACTTC. This encodes CASTSSGGRYEQYF. The V gene is TRBV11-2, the J gene TRBJ2-7; 10 bases map to TRBD2. CDR1 and CDR2 from the germline V gene are SGHAT and FQNNGV. V gave up 7 bases and J gave up 3 bases; unmatched junction bases: 6. There are 14 residues in the CDR3.

J is TRBJ1-3 and V is TRBV2; a possible D gene is TRBD1 (5 bases). Trimming took 5 bases from V and 1 from J, leaving 12 bases between them. Germline CDR1 and CDR2: SNHLY and FYNNEI. This CDR3 is built from 15 residues. The CDR3 DNA follows: TGTGCCAGCAGTTTGGCGGGGGGATCTGGAAACACCATATATTTT. Residues: CASSLAGGSGNTIYF.

The chain recombines TRBV13 with TRBJ2-3, with 15 bases identical to TRBD2. Germline V gene lookup returns CDR1 PRHDT and CDR2 FYEKMQ (reference sequence). This CDR3 has 17 amino acids. J gave up 6 bases and V 5 bases, and 9 bases lay outside the gene matches. CDR3 amino acids: CASSTRTSGRELDTQYF. CDR3 coding DNA: TGTGCCAGCAGCACCAGGACTAGCGGGAGGGAGTTGGATACGCAGTATTTT.

Only a few counts were recorded for this clonotype. The V call is TRBV30, the J call TRBJ2-7; 9 bases are shared with TRBD2. Germline loops: CDR1 GTSNPN, CDR2 SVGIG (reference sequence). The CDR3 is 17 amino acids. After removal of 2 bases from V and 0 bases from J, the junction contained 11 bases not matched to a gene. CDR3 sequence (DNA): TGTGCCTGGAGTCCCCCGGGACTAGCCCCGACCTCCTACGAGCAGTACTTC. Translated, it gives CAWSPPGLAPTSYEQYF.

This sequence joins TRBV14 and TRBJ2-7; 9 bases agree with TRBD2. The V gene's germline CDR1 is SGHDN and CDR2 FVKESK. V shed 4 bases, J shed 3 bases, and the junction held 13 bases outside the gene matches. CDR3 length equals 17 residues. The CDR3 region is CASSLRFSGSGRYEQYF. The CDR3 nucleotides read TGTGCCAGCAGCCTAAGATTTAGCGGGAGCGGGCGCTACGAGCAGTACTTC.

This clonotype came up a few times. The V call is TRBV6-2 or TRBV6-3, the J call TRBJ1-1; no clear D gene. V lost 2 bases, J lost 1 base, and 8 bases lay in between. This CDR3 has 14 amino acids. The germline gives CDR1 MNHEY, CDR2 SVGEGT. The CDR3 DNA follows: TGTGCCAGCAGTTACCGGCTGCAGAACACTGAAGCTTTCTTT. Protein: CASSYRLQNTEAFF.

Ten or more counts support this clonotype. The V gene is TRBV27, the J gene TRBJ2-7; 9 nucleotides align to TRBD1. CDR1 and CDR2 from the germline V gene are MNHEY and SMNVEV (reference sequence). The trim removed 5 bases at V and 3 bases at J, leaving 5 bases unmatched. The CDR3 contains 14 residues. The chain's CDR3 is CASSPRDRVYEQYF. CDR3 nucleotide sequence: TGTGCCAGCAGTCCTCGGGACAGGGTCTACGAGCAGTACTTC.